A single sample is the source of the 2 T cell receptor beta chains below, sequenced in a study of blood T cell repertoires in COVID-19. The table came from immunoSEQ multiplex PCR; TCRdb's copy has only in-frame clones and leaves some out. The profile shows some 390,000 clones, approximately 90% of them singletons. Sequencing input: peripheral blood. All receptors derive from a woman aged 40 to 50 with COVID-19, enrolled during active disease.

The V and J genes are TRBV30 and TRBJ2-3; 7 nucleotides line up with TRBD1. This CDR3 spans 15 amino acids. With V trimmed by 1 base and J by 3 bases, 7 bases remained unmatched. CDR1 and CDR2 from the germline V gene are GTSNPN and SVGIG (reference sequence). The DNA for the CDR3 is TGTGCCTGGAGTGCGTCGAGGGGGCGGACAGATACGCAGTATTTT. Translating it yields CAWSASRGRTDTQYF. Together with reference TRBV30 and TRBJ2-3, the CDR3 gives the full variable domain: SQTIHQWPATLVQPVGSPLSLECTVEGTSNPNLYWYRQAAGRGLQLLFYSVGIGQISSEVPQNLSASRPQDRQFILSSKKLLLSDSGFYLCAWSASRGRTDTQYFGPGTRLTVL.

The chain links TRBV13 to TRBJ2-3, with 8 nucleotides matching TRBD2. The V and J ends lost 5 bases and 3 bases, in that order; junction bases with no gene match: 7. CDR3 length: 15 residues. Germline CDR1 PRHDT, CDR2 FYEKMQ (reference sequence). The CDR3 region has the DNA TGTGCCAGCAGCCCCGGCGGGGGGCAAACAGATACGCAGTATTTT. Translated: CASSPGGGQTDTQYF.